One sample yielded the 24 T cell receptor beta chains listed below, sequenced in a study of blood T cell repertoires in COVID-19. Method: immunoSEQ multiplex PCR; TCRdb's copy keeps in-frame clones and lacks some. The sample shows about 140,000 clones, about four fifths of them seen only once. Input material: peripheral blood. These receptor sequences come from a human donor in a cohort sampled during active COVID-19.

The chain links TRBV2 to TRBJ2-2; maybe TRBD2 (6 bases). Germline CDR1 SNHLY, CDR2 FYNNEI. V was trimmed by 4 bases and J by 4 bases, leaving 16 bases between them. This CDR3 comprises 16 residues. The CDR3 DNA follows: TGTGCCAGCAGTGTAGGCTCACCCGGGAGCACCGGGGAGCTGTTTTTT. Amino acid sequence: CASSVGSPGSTGELFF. Variable domain in full (rest from reference TRBV2 and TRBJ2-2): EPEVTQTPSHQVTQMGQEVILRCVPISNHLYFYWYRQILGQKVEFLVSFYNNEISEKSEIFDDQFSVERPDGSNFTLKIRSTKLEDSAMYFCASSVGSPGSTGELFFGEGSRLTVL.

The V gene is TRBV7-9, the J gene TRBJ2-3, with a tentative D call TRBD2 (6 bases). Deletions cut 5 bases from V and 0 bases from J, with 18 bases between. The germline gives CDR1 SEHNR, CDR2 FQNEAQ (reference sequence). This CDR3 spans 17 amino acids. The CDR3 here is CASSVKGLSLSTDTQYF. CDR3 in DNA: TGTGCCAGCAGCGTAAAGGGACTGAGTCTCAGCACAGATACGCAGTATTTT.

The gene calls are TRBV7-3 and TRBJ2-5, with a weak D call TRBD1 (5 bases). The CDR3 is 13 amino acids. V was pared by 5 bases and J by 2 bases, with 9 bases between. CDR1 and CDR2 from the germline V gene are SGHTA and FQGTGA. The CDR3 sequence is CASSPRQQETQYF. CDR3 DNA sequence: TGTGCCAGCAGCCCCCGACAGCAAGAGACCCAGTACTTC.

This clone was observed a single time. The chain carries TRBV4-3 and TRBJ2-5; 10 bases are a match to TRBD2. The J segment lost 1 base and the V segment lost 0 bases, leaving 8 bases of the junction unmatched. CDR1 LGHNA and CDR2 YSLEER come from the germline V gene. CDR3 length: 18 residues. CDR3 DNA: TGCGCCAGCAGCCAAGACCTAAAAACTAGCGGGACCCAAGAGACCCAGTACTTC. The encoded protein is CASSQDLKTSGTQETQYF.

The CDR3 DNA sequence: TGTGCCAGCAGTTTCTCCAGGGTTCGGAATTCACCCCTCCACTTT. Protein sequence: CASSFSRVRNSPLHF. This chain joins TRBV28 and TRBJ1-6, with a possible D match to TRBD1 (5 bases). V was pared by 3 bases and J by 7 bases, with 13 bases between. There are 15 residues in the CDR3. CDR1 MDHEN and CDR2 SYDVKM come from the germline V gene.

The chain employs TRBV6-2 or TRBV6-3 and TRBJ1-4; D is unclear. The CDR3 length is 12 residues. Trimming cost V 7 bases and J 10 bases, with 13 bases left between them. Germline values: CDR1 MNHEY, CDR2 SVGEGT. CDR3 in DNA: TGTGCCAGCAACCCCGGGTCCGGAAAACTGTTTTTT. Encoded protein: CASNPGSGKLFF.

In its sample, this clone was seen a few times. This chain connects TRBV18 to TRBJ1-1; the D gene is possibly TRBD1 (5 bases). Germline-derived CDR1 and CDR2 are KGHSH and LQKENI. Trimming took off 3 bases at V and 0 bases at J, with 8 bases between the two ends. CDR3 size: 14 residues. CDR3 DNA sequence: TGTGCCAGCTCACCGGGACTCCTGAACACTGAAGCTTTCTTT. As protein: CASSPGLLNTEAFF.

The rearrangement uses TRBV9 and TRBJ1-2, with D possibly being TRBD1 (5 bases). Germline V CDR1 and CDR2: SGDLS, YYNGEE. V was clipped by 4 bases and J by 4 bases, with 17 bases between them. The CDR3 covers 15 residues. The CDR3 region has the DNA TGTGCCAGCAGCCCCTGGGGGGGGAACCTCTATGGCTACACCTTC. This codes for CASSPWGGNLYGYTF.

The CDR3, as DNA: TGTGCCAGCAGCTCCCAGCCTAGCGGGAAGGCCTACGAGCAGTACTTC. Its translation is CASSSQPSGKAYEQYF. The rearrangement uses TRBV7-9 and TRBJ2-7; 9 nucleotides align to TRBD2. Germline trimming cut 4 bases from V and 2 bases from J; bases unmatched to any gene: 9. Germline CDR1 reads SEHNR; CDR2 reads FQNEAQ (reference sequence). The CDR3 contains 16 residues.

This clone is a singleton in its sample. Germline is not matched at one junction end, which may reflect a read error. The chain links TRBV2 to TRBJ2-7, with D possibly TRBD2 on 5 matching bases. The germline V gene encodes CDR1 SNHLY and CDR2 FYNNEI. The CDR3 is made up of 10 amino acids. The CDR3 here is CASSGGWITF. In DNA form, the CDR3 reads TGTGCCAGCAGTGGAGGGTGGATAACCTTC.

This chain links TRBV11-2 with TRBJ2-7, with TRBD2 matching 9 bases. This CDR3 is built from 17 residues. Losses at the gene ends were 2 bases for V and 5 bases for J; bases not matched to a gene: 13. CDR1 and CDR2 from the germline V gene are SGHAT and FQNNGV. CDR3 DNA sequence: TGTGCCAGCAGCTTACGTACCCGAGCGGGAGGAATTAACGAGCAGTACTTC. It yields the protein CASSLRTRAGGINEQYF.

Only a few counts were recorded for this clone. This chain links TRBV9 with TRBJ1-1, with D unclear. Trimming took 1 base from V and 1 from J, leaving 5 bases between them. This CDR3 has 13 residues. Per the germline V gene, CDR1 is SGDLS and CDR2 is YYNGEE. The CDR3 here is CASSVSGNTEAFF. The DNA of the CDR3 is TGTGCCAGCAGCGTATCAGGGAACACTGAAGCTTTCTTT. Variable domain in full (rest from reference TRBV9 and TRBJ1-1): DSGVTQTPKHLITATGQRVTLRCSPRSGDLSVYWYQQSLDQGLQFLIQYYNGEERAKGNILERFSAQQFPDLHSELNLSSLELGDSALYFCASSVSGNTEAFFGQGTRLTVV.

This chain connects TRBV5-1 to TRBJ2-7; 10 bases fit TRBD2. V lost 2 bases, J lost 3 bases, and 5 bases stayed unmatched. Germline values: CDR1 SGHRS, CDR2 YFSETQ. This CDR3 has 15 amino acids. The chain's CDR3 is CASSLGLAAIYEQYF. CDR3 coding DNA: TGCGCCAGCAGCTTAGGACTAGCGGCTATCTACGAGCAGTACTTC.

The CDR3 sequence is CSVGGGINEQYF. CDR3 coding DNA: TGCAGCGTTGGGGGAGGAATAAACGAGCAGTACTTC. The chain employs TRBV29-1 and TRBJ2-7; D might be TRBD2 (6 bases). Trimming cost V 4 bases and J 5 bases, with 12 bases left between them. The CDR3 has 12 residues. Germline V CDR1 and CDR2: SQVTM, ANQGSEA.

In this sample, this clone turned up a few times. This sequence joins TRBV15 and TRBJ2-1; D call uncertain. Germline CDR1 reads LNHNV; CDR2 reads YYDKDF (reference sequence). Trimming cost V 0 bases and J 5 bases, with 8 bases left between them. This CDR3 is built from 14 residues. The CDR3 DNA sequence: TGTGCCACCAGCAGAGAAACTGTTGACAATGAGCAGTTCTTC. It translates to CATSRETVDNEQFF.

The rearrangement uses TRBV10-2 and TRBJ2-7; D is perhaps TRBD1 (6 bases). This CDR3 has 12 amino acids. The germline gives CDR1 WSHSY, CDR2 SAAADI. Trimming took off 8 bases at V and 5 bases at J, with 13 bases between the two ends. The CDR3 loop reads CASGAGDHEQYF. The DNA of the CDR3 is TGCGCCAGCGGGGCAGGGGACCACGAGCAGTACTTC.

V is TRBV3-1 (or the pseudogene TRBV3-2) and J is TRBJ2-7; 8 nucleotides agree with TRBD1. The J segment lost 9 bases and the V segment lost 4 bases, leaving 11 bases of the junction unmatched. Germline CDR1 LGHDT, CDR2 YNNKEL (reference sequence). This CDR3 has 14 amino acids. The CDR3 nucleotides read TGTGCCAGCAGCCTTGGGACAGGTAACCCTGGGCAGTACTTC. It specifies CASSLGTGNPGQYF.

The V and J genes are TRBV3-1 (or the pseudogene TRBV3-2) and TRBJ2-3, with 9 bases that match TRBD1. After removal of 1 base from V and 2 bases from J, the junction contained 7 bases not matched to a gene. Germline V gene sequence: CDR1 LGHDT, CDR2 YNNKEL (reference sequence). The length of the CDR3 is 17 residues. This CDR3 is CASSQARTGEDTDTQYF. The CDR3 DNA reads as TGTGCCAGCAGCCAAGCCCGGACAGGGGAGGACACAGATACGCAGTATTTT.

The V gene is TRBV18, the J gene TRBJ2-3, with D unclear. The ends were cut back, 0 bases at V and 2 bases at J, with 6 bases in the middle. CDR3 length: 14 amino acids. Germline CDR1 KGHSH, CDR2 LQKENI. The CDR3 DNA reads as TGTGCCAGCTCACCACCCGAGGCCACAGATACGCAGTATTTT. Amino acids: CASSPPEATDTQYF. Full variable domain (rest looked up from reference TRBV18 and TRBJ2-3): NAGVMQNPRHLVRRRGQEARLRCSPMKGHSHVYWYRQLPEEGLKFMVYLQKENIIDESGMPKERFSAEFPKEGPSILRIQQVVRGDSAAYFCASSPPEATDTQYFGPGTRLTVL.

The rearrangement uses TRBV12-3 or TRBV12-4 and TRBJ2-7; TRBD2 is a possible D gene (6 bases). The CDR3 is made up of 11 amino acids. With 8 bases removed from V and 5 bases from J, the gap between germline ends came to 10 bases. The CDR3 nucleotides are TGTGCCAGCTCGTGGGGGGACGAGCAGTACTTC. Its protein is CASSWGDEQYF.

The chain has TRBV6-6 and TRBJ2-1; D possibly corresponds to TRBD1 (6 bases). Germline values: CDR1 MNHNY, CDR2 SVGAGI (reference sequence). V lost 4 bases and J 2 bases, leaving 12 bases between the germline ends. CDR3 size: 15 residues. The CDR3, as DNA: TGTGCCAGCAGTTCGACAGGCGGACCCTACAATGAGCAGTTCTTC. It codes for CASSSTGGPYNEQFF.

The chain uses TRBV28 and TRBJ2-7; D might be TRBD2 (5 bases). CDR1 is MDHEN and CDR2 is SYDVKM in the germline V gene. The CDR3 consists of 16 residues. Trimming cost V 1 base and J 4 bases, with 17 bases left between them. CDR3 in DNA: TGTGCCAGCAGTTTATCCCCGACATATTCGGGGTACGAGCAGTACTTC. Amino acids: CASSLSPTYSGYEQYF.

The V call is TRBV5-1, the J call TRBJ2-3; D is uncertain. Germline V gene lookup returns CDR1 SGHRS and CDR2 YFSETQ. This CDR3 has 14 amino acids. V lost 7 bases and J lost 1, with 13 bases in between. CDR3 sequence: CASGSYSRTDTQYF. The CDR3 DNA is TGCGCCAGCGGCTCTTACTCCCGCACAGATACGCAGTATTTT.

The CDR3 DNA sequence: TGTGCCAGCAGCTTGACAGGGCCGAACACTGAAGCTTTCTTT. Translation: CASSLTGPNTEAFF. V and J are TRBV7-9 and TRBJ1-1; the match to TRBD1 covers 7 bases. The CDR3 contains 14 residues. J lost 1 base, V lost 3 bases, and 2 bases had no gene match. The germline gives CDR1 SEHNR, CDR2 FQNEAQ (reference sequence).